This T cell receptor (beta chain) was found in a study of regulatory T cells in long-lasting Graves disease. Whole-study results and caveats: Accuracy was possibly reduced by small sample size.

TCR beta libraries were built with iRepertoire HTBI primers and Arm-PCR of CDR3 regions. Each CDR3 protein gets one entry after TCRdb re-called the multiplex PCR reads with MiXCR. This sample has a few hundred thousand distinct CDR3 sequences; approximately 21% occur once, and the top ten carry roughly 7%. Time point denoted: persistent/refractory GD, antithyroid drugs over 5 years with positive TRAb. PBMCs were the source of the RNA used for TCR sequencing. V was shortened by 2 bases and J by 2 bases, with 10 bases between the two germline ends. This CDR3 has 14 residues. Germline lookup yields CDR1 MDHEN and CDR2 SYDVKM. This clonotype has ten or more counts. Its antigen remains unknown.

Material: peripheral blood mononuclear cells (PBMCs), obtained when the disease was refractory, from a patient treated with antithyroid drugs. The chain joins TRBV28 to TRBJ2-7, with a tentative D call TRBD2 (6 bases). This receptor was taken from a female donor with Graves disease. The CDR3 DNA follows: TGTGCCAGCAGTTTAGTAGCGGAGGCCTACGAGCAGTACTTC. Translating gives CASSLVAEAYEQYF.